This T cell receptor (beta chain) was captured in a study of CD8 T cells in ankylosing spondylitis. The CDR3 length is 18 residues. Germline CDR1 is SGDLS and CDR2 is YYNGEE. Trimming removed 0 bases from V and 3 bases from J; junction bases left unmatched: 11. Study outcomes and limitations: Ankylosing spondylitis blood seemed to carry a telltale TCR beta motif made of roughly eight highly homologous variants.

This clonotype has at least ten counts. Its antigen is undetermined. TCRdb recomputed calls from the 5' RACE reads with MiXCR, one row per CDR3 protein. Altogether fewer than 550,000 distinct CDR3 sequences are present, about 5.7% being singletons, with the ten largest covering under 4.5%. Sequencing was performed on blood, either unsorted or a sorted T cell fraction (not recorded which). The receptor was derived from a male donor with ankylosing spondylitis. The J gene is TRBJ1-1, the V gene TRBV9, with 10 nucleotides matching TRBD1. The CDR3: CASSVVGQGEGGDTEAFF. In nucleotides, the CDR3 is TGTGCCAGCAGCGTAGTAGGACAGGGGGAGGGAGGGGACACTGAAGCTTTCTTT.